The 11 T cell receptor beta chains presented below share a single source sample, sequenced in a study of cytomegalovirus exposure and HLA in healthy donors. Primers included in the PCR were 60 Vbeta and 13 Jbeta primers. Sequencing used immunoSEQ multiplex PCR; TCRdb keeps in-frame clones, though not all of them. The sample records some 120,000 clones, 70% to 90% being singletons. The sample was PBMCs. The receptor set was obtained from a man younger than 35 in good health and CMV-seropositive.

This clone was seen a few times. This sequence joins TRBV4-1 and TRBJ1-1; D is ambiguous. This CDR3 is built from 14 residues. V lost 4 bases and J 4 bases, leaving 13 bases between the germline ends. CDR1 MGHRA and CDR2 YSYEKL come from the germline V gene. CDR3 sequence reads: CASSLLQTFTEAFF. The CDR3 region has the DNA TGCGCCAGCAGCCTCCTACAGACGTTCACTGAAGCTTTCTTT.

V usage is TRBV4-1 and J usage is TRBJ2-6; D gene unclear. Trimming stripped 4 bases from V and 0 bases from J, with 4 bases between. This CDR3 has 14 residues. Germline V gene data show CDR1 as MGHRA and CDR2 as YSYEKL. The CDR3 nucleotides read TGCGCCAGCAGCCTTAACTCTGGGGCCAACGTCCTGACTTTC. Protein product: CASSLNSGANVLTF.

The chain joins TRBV13 to TRBJ2-1, with D possibly being TRBD2 (6 bases). V shed 8 bases and J shed 10 bases, with 15 bases lying between them. Germline V CDR1 and CDR2: PRHDT, FYEKMQ (reference sequence). The CDR3 spans 12 residues. CDR3 nucleotides: TGTGCCAGCGGCGAGCGGGTAGGAGAGCAGTTCTTC. Protein sequence: CASGERVGEQFF.

The V gene is TRBV19, the J gene TRBJ1-5, with D possibly TRBD1 on 5 matching bases. V lost 7 bases and J 0 bases, leaving 10 bases between the germline ends. CDR3 length equals 14 residues. CDR1 is LNHDA, CDR2 SQIVND, per germline (reference sequence). CDR3: CASNRQYSNQPQHF. CDR3 DNA sequence: TGTGCCAGTAATAGACAGTATAGCAATCAGCCCCAGCATTTT.

The chain combines TRBV19 with TRBJ1-5; D call uncertain. Germline CDR1 LNHDA, CDR2 SQIVND (reference sequence). V lost 6 bases and J lost 9, with 18 bases in between. The CDR3 length is 14 residues. The CDR3 DNA sequence: TGTGCCAGTAGGGATGGGTACAGCCTGGGGCCCCAGCATTTT. Translation: CASRDGYSLGPQHF. Together with reference TRBV19 and TRBJ1-5, the CDR3 gives the full variable domain: DGGITQSPKYLFRKEGQNVTLSCEQNLNHDAMYWYRQDPGQGLRLIYYSQIVNDFQKGDIAEGYSVSREKKESFPLTVTSAQKNPTAFYLCASRDGYSLGPQHFGDGTRLSIL.

The V gene is TRBV10-3, the J gene TRBJ2-1, with 10 bases matching TRBD2. Germline V gene data show CDR1 as ENHRY and CDR2 as SYGVKD. This CDR3 comprises 14 residues. V was pared by 8 bases and J by 7 bases, with 8 bases of the junction left unmatched. CDR3 region: CAILQAGGRNEQFF. The CDR3 DNA is TGTGCCATCCTGCAAGCGGGGGGGCGTAATGAGCAGTTCTTC.

The table lists this clone with a count of one. The chain uses TRBV7-3 and TRBJ2-5; 8 bases align to TRBD2. Germline-derived CDR1 and CDR2 are SGHTA and FQGTGA. This CDR3 has 17 amino acids. The junction had 15 bases not matched to a gene; V was cut back by 5 bases and J by 4 bases. CDR3 residues: CASSIHPRGGASETQYF. The DNA of the CDR3 is TGTGCCAGCAGCATTCACCCCCGGGGGGGCGCGTCAGAGACCCAGTACTTC.

The chain recombines TRBV9 with TRBJ2-6, with D tentatively TRBD1 (6 bases). The CDR3 consists of 17 residues. The germline CDR1 and CDR2 sequences are SGDLS and YYNGEE. V was clipped by 0 bases and J by 2 bases, with 12 bases between them. The CDR3: CASSVAMQGTGANVLTF. CDR3 coding DNA: TGTGCCAGCAGCGTAGCTATGCAGGGGACTGGGGCCAACGTCCTGACTTTC.

The gene calls are TRBV11-3 and TRBJ1-1, with 8 bases matching TRBD1. V was clipped by 1 base and J by 3 bases; unmatched bases: 7. The V gene's germline CDR1 is SGHNT and CDR2 YENEEA. CDR3 length equals 16 residues. This CDR3 reads CASSLGRGRRYTEAFF. CDR3 bases: TGTGCCAGCAGCTTAGGCAGGGGGCGGAGGTACACTGAAGCTTTCTTT. The complete variable domain, with remaining parts taken from reference TRBV11-3 and TRBJ1-1, reads EAGVVQSPRYKIIEKKQPVAFWCNPISGHNTLYWYLQNLGQGPELLIRYENEEAVDDSQLPKDRFSAERLKGVDSTLKIQPAELGDSAVYLCASSLGRGRRYTEAFFGQGTRLTVV.

The genes are TRBV28 and TRBJ2-7, with 7 bases fitting TRBD1. The CDR3 is 12 residues long. Germline CDR1 reads MDHEN; CDR2 reads SYDVKM. The J segment lost 6 bases and the V segment lost 3 bases, leaving 2 bases of the junction unmatched. DNA for the CDR3: TGTGCCAGCAGTTTTGGGGACAGCGAGCAGTACTTC. Amino acid sequence: CASSFGDSEQYF.

V is TRBV2 and J is TRBJ1-5, with 10 bases that match TRBD1. Germline V CDR1 and CDR2: SNHLY, FYNNEI. The CDR3 covers 16 residues. V dropped 7 bases and J dropped 6; count of bases not matched to a gene: 12. This CDR3 reads CASIKGTGDPGQPQHF. CDR3 nucleotide sequence: TGTGCCAGCATAAAAGGGACAGGGGATCCTGGTCAGCCCCAGCATTTT.